This T cell receptor (beta chain) was retrieved from a study of cytomegalovirus exposure and HLA in healthy donors. Background on the study: Of fewer than 450 genotyped donors, 81% clustered with self-reported Caucasian donors. Study results and limitations: TCR beta sequences reportedly predicted most subjects' HLA-A and HLA-B alleles accurately. 16,951 TCR beta sequences were associated with HLA alleles at 0.05 false discovery rate in a later analysis. Cytomegalovirus status, reportedly, was diagnosed with high specificity and sensitivity by the classifier.

Germline lookup yields CDR1 MNHNS and CDR2 SASEGT. There are 13 residues in the CDR3. V was pared by 7 bases and J by 3 bases, with 5 bases of the junction left unmatched. 13 Jbeta primers and 60 Vbeta primers were used for the PCR. TCRdb's copy holds only in-frame clones and misses some; the assay was immunoSEQ multiplex PCR. The repertoire holds about 160,000 clones, with approximately 80% as singletons. This clone has a handful of counts. What it recognizes is unknown. The chain carries TRBV6-1 and TRBJ2-5; 7 bases are a match to TRBD2. Sequenced material: PBMCs. The sequence was collected from a woman aged 18-35 years in good health and CMV-seronegative. The CDR3 region has the DNA TGTGCCAGCACCCGGACTAGGGAAGAGACCCAGTACTTC. Its protein is CASTRTREETQYF.